This TCR beta chain was observed in a study of T cell responses to AZD1222 COVID-19 vaccine. A word on this clone: The antigen is unknown.

Germline-derived CDR1 and CDR2 are GTSNPN and SVGIG (reference sequence). CDR3 size: 16 residues. V was trimmed by 2 bases and J by 4 bases, leaving 20 bases between them. Pooled samples include second doses given at about 4 or 12 weeks. The data were produced by immunoSEQ multiplex PCR, yet TCRdb's version contains in-frame clones alone and is incomplete. The table includes some 120,000 clones, roughly 86% detected once. Broader study findings: Among those given AZD1222, only six were seropositive at baseline. Dominant at 160-218 and 743-854, vaccine-associated CD4 TCRs also spanned spike. Sampled repertoires all dated from after the peak T cell response.

This TCR was recovered from an adult who received the AZD1222 COVID-19 vaccine. The chain links TRBV30 to TRBJ2-5; no firm D call. Sequencing used peripheral blood, obtained 28 days after the second AZD1222 dose. CDR3 in amino acids: CAWSPPQDPHRETQYF. CDR3 coding DNA: TGTGCCTGGAGTCCCCCGCAGGACCCCCACCGAGAGACCCAGTACTTC. Drawing the rest from reference TRBV30 and TRBJ2-5, the complete variable domain is SQTIHQWPATLVQPVGSPLSLECTVEGTSNPNLYWYRQAAGRGLQLLFYSVGIGQISSEVPQNLSASRPQDRQFILSSKKLLLSDSGFYLCAWSPPQDPHRETQYFGPGTRLLVL.